Presented here are 15 T cell receptor beta chains from one specimen sequenced in a study of response to subunit inactivated influenza vaccine. MiXCR, run by TCRdb on the RT-PCR reads, gives a single entry per CDR3 protein. This sample has 590,000 or so distinct CDR3 sequences, with 14% found just once. The specimen was PBMCs from blood, collected around two weeks before vaccination. The receptors originated from a man aged 45-60 years who received an inactivated influenza vaccine.

Ten or more counts support this clonotype. V usage is TRBV5-1 and J usage is TRBJ1-5, with TRBD1 matching over 7 bases. Per the germline V gene, CDR1 is SGHRS and CDR2 is YFSETQ. The CDR3 extends over 14 amino acids. V gave up 4 bases and J gave up 7 bases; unmatched junction bases: 8. DNA of the CDR3: TGCGCCAGCAGCCCCGGGGACAGCACACAGCCCCAGCATTTT. It specifies CASSPGDSTQPQHF.

The sample holds many counts of this clonotype. The V call is TRBV4-2, the J call TRBJ2-1, with 7 bases fitting TRBD1. From germline, CDR1 is LGHNA and CDR2 YNFKEQ. The V segment lost 6 bases and the J segment 5 bases; nucleotides outside the gene matches: 10. The CDR3 spans 15 residues. CDR3 protein: CASSKGTARNNEQFF. The CDR3 DNA follows: TGTGCCAGCAGTAAAGGGACAGCCCGTAACAATGAGCAGTTCTTC.

A few counts support this clonotype. V and J are TRBV7-9 and TRBJ1-2, with 10 bases aligning to TRBD1. This CDR3 has 15 amino acids. The germline V gene encodes CDR1 SEHNR and CDR2 FQNEAQ (reference sequence). Trimming took 4 bases from V and 2 from J; bases not matched to a gene: 4. CDR3: CASSSGQGRNYGYTF. Here the CDR3 DNA reads TGTGCCAGCAGCTCGGGACAGGGGAGGAACTATGGCTACACCTTC.

This chain uses TRBV10-3 with TRBJ2-7; D not certain. V lost 1 base and J lost 1, with 2 bases in between. Germline CDR1 ENHRY, CDR2 SYGVKD. This CDR3 spans 12 amino acids. CDR3 loop: CAISEWSYEQYF. CDR3 nucleotide sequence: TGTGCCATCAGTGAGTGGTCCTACGAGCAGTACTTC.

Written as DNA, the CDR3 is TGCGCCAGCAGGGGACAGCCACAAGAGACCCAGTACTTC. Amino acids: CASRGQPQETQYF. The chain recombines TRBV5-1 with TRBJ2-5, with TRBD1 matching 7 bases. This CDR3 is built from 13 residues. Germline loops: CDR1 SGHRS, CDR2 YFSETQ. Germline trimming cut 5 bases from V and 2 bases from J; bases unmatched to any gene: 3.

This clonotype was seen more than once but under ten times. The chain carries TRBV29-1 and TRBJ2-2; unclear D gene. From germline, CDR1 is SQVTM and CDR2 ANQGSEA. V lost 6 bases and J lost 6, with 14 bases in between. The CDR3 extends over 13 amino acids. In nucleotides, the CDR3 is TGCAGCGTGTCCCTCACGGATCCCGGGGAGCTGTTTTTT. Translating it yields CSVSLTDPGELFF.

This clonotype has at least ten counts. The chain links TRBV20-1 to TRBJ1-1; 7 bases fit TRBD1. The J segment lost 6 bases and the V segment lost 6 bases, leaving 10 bases of the junction unmatched. The CDR3 covers 13 residues. Germline CDR1 DFQATT, CDR2 SNEGSKA (reference sequence). Written as DNA, the CDR3 is TGCAGTGCGCGGGGACAGCCCCTCCCTGAAGCTTTCTTT. Protein: CSARGQPLPEAFF.

V usage is TRBV3-1 and J usage is TRBJ2-1; D is perhaps TRBD2 (6 bases). Germline V gene sequence: CDR1 LGHDT, CDR2 YNNKEL (reference sequence). The CDR3 consists of 13 residues. Between the trimmed V and J ends, which lost 2 bases and 7 bases, there was a span of 9 bases. CDR3 in amino acids: CASSQRLDNEQFF. CDR3 nucleotide sequence: TGTGCCAGCAGCCAACGACTAGATAATGAGCAGTTCTTC.

This chain links TRBV20-1 with TRBJ2-7; either TRBD1 or TRBD2 may fit D (5 bases each). The CDR3 is 18 amino acids. The V and J ends lost 3 bases and 6 bases respectively, with 30 bases between them. Germline loops: CDR1 DFQATT, CDR2 SNEGSKA (reference sequence). DNA of the CDR3: TGCAGTGCTAGTTTCTTGGGAGCGTTGGGGGTACCCAAAGGCGAGCAGTACTTC. This encodes CSASFLGALGVPKGEQYF.

V and J are TRBV3-1 and TRBJ2-6, with D perhaps matching TRBD2 (5 bases). Germline CDR1 and CDR2: LGHDT and YNNKEL (reference sequence). There are 18 residues in the CDR3. V lost 4 bases to trimming and J lost 0 bases, with 16 bases between them. The CDR3 spells CASSPHFKRDSGANVLTF. The DNA for the CDR3 is TGTGCCAGCAGCCCCCACTTCAAACGGGACTCTGGGGCCAACGTCCTGACTTTC.

With regard to this clonotype: This may stem from a read error, because a much larger clone lies one nucleotide away. No conserved phenylalanine or tryptophan ends this CDR3, so it is likely a read error. The chain joins TRBV7-9 to TRBJ2-1, with 7 bases identical to TRBD1. CDR3 length: 16 amino acids. The V gene end was trimmed by 5 bases and the J gene end by 6 bases; junction bases not matched to a gene: 13. Germline lookup yields CDR1 SEHNR and CDR2 FQNEAQ (reference sequence). In DNA form, the CDR3 reads TGTGCCAGCAGCCCCTTAAACAGGGGAGTCATCAATGAGCAGTTCTAC. As protein: CASSPLNRGVINEQFY.

V usage is TRBV12-3 or TRBV12-4 and J usage is TRBJ2-1; weak D call: TRBD2 (6 bases). The CDR3 length is 17 residues. V was pared by 7 bases and J by 3 bases, with 22 bases between. CDR3 nucleotides: TGTGCCAGCACCACTTCGCGTACCGGGGGATTCTACAATGAGCAGTTCTTC. As protein: CASTTSRTGGFYNEQFF.

The J gene is TRBJ1-1, the V gene TRBV30; D perhaps matches TRBD1 (5 bases). This CDR3 has 13 amino acids. Trimming cost V 0 bases and J 6 bases, with 11 bases left between them. Germline V gene lookup returns CDR1 GTSNPN and CDR2 SVGIG (reference sequence). The CDR3: CAWSVRGGAEAFF. CDR3 nucleotide sequence: TGTGCCTGGAGTGTAAGGGGAGGGGCTGAAGCTTTCTTT.

The sample holds many counts of this clonotype. The chain combines TRBV12-3 or TRBV12-4 with TRBJ1-1; a weak D match, TRBD1 (6 bases). The CDR3 loop spans 13 amino acids. V was cut by 1 base and J by 5 bases, with 8 bases left in between. This CDR3 is CASSLGGPTEAFF. The CDR3 region has the DNA TGTGCCAGCAGTTTAGGGGGGCCGACTGAAGCTTTCTTT.

This clonotype was seen a handful of times. The CDR3 nucleotides are TGTGCCAGCAGTGAACTCGCGACGCGCACAGATACGCAGTATTTT. It translates to CASSELATRTDTQYF. The chain uses TRBV12-3 or TRBV12-4 and TRBJ2-3; D remains unclear. Trimming left V 5 bases short and J 1 base short, with 13 bases between. CDR3 length: 15 amino acids.